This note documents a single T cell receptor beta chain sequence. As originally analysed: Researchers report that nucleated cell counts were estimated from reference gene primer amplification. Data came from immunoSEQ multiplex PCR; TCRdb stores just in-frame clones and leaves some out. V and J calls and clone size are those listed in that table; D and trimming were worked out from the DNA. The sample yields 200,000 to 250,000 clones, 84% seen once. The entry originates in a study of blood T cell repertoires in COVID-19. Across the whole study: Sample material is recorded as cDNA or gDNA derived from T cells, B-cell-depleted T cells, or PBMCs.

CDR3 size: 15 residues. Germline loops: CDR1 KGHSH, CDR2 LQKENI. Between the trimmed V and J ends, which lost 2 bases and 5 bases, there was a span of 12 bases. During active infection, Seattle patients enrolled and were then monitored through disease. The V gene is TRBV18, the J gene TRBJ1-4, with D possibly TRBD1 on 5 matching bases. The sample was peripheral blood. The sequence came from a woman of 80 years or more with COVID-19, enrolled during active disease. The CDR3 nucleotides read TGTGCCAGCTCACCAGACAGTCCAAAAAATGAAAAACTGTTTTTT. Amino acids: CASSPDSPKNEKLFF.